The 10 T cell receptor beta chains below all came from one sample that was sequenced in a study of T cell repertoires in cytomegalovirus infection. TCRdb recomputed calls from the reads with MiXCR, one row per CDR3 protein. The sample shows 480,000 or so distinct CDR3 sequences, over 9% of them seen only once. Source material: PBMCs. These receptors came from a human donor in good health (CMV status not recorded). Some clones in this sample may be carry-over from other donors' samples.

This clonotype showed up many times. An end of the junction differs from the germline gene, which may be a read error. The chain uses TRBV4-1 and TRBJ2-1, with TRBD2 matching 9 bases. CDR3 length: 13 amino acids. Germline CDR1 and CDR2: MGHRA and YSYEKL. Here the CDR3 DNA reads TGCGCCAGCAGCCAGGGTGCAGGACTAGCGTTACTCTTC. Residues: CASSQGAGLALLF.

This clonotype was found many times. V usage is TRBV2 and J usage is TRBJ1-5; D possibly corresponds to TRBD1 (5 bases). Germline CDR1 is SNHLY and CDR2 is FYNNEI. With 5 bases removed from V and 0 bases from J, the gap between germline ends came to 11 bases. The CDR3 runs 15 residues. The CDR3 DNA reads TGTGCCAGCAGTTGGGACGGAGATAGCAATCAGCCCCAGCATTTT. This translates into CASSWDGDSNQPQHF.

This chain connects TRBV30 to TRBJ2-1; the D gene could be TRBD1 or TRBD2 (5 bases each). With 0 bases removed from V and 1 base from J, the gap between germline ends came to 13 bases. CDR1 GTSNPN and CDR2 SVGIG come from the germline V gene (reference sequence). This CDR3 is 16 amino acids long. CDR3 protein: CAWSVREGPSYNEQFF. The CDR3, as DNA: TGTGCCTGGAGTGTTCGCGAGGGACCTTCCTACAATGAGCAGTTCTTC. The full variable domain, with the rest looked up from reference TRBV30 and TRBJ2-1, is SQTIHQWPATLVQPVGSPLSLECTVEGTSNPNLYWYRQAAGRGLQLLFYSVGIGQISSEVPQNLSASRPQDRQFILSSKKLLLSDSGFYLCAWSVREGPSYNEQFFGPGTRLTVL.

CDR3 sequence: CASSQETGQYF. DNA of the CDR3: TGTGCCAGCAGCCAAGAGACAGGGCAGTACTTC. The V call is TRBV3-1, the J call TRBJ2-7; D is perhaps TRBD1 (6 bases). The CDR3 is made up of 11 amino acids. Germline V gives CDR1 LGHDT, CDR2 YNNKEL (reference sequence). Trimming left V 0 bases short and J 9 bases short, with 6 bases between.

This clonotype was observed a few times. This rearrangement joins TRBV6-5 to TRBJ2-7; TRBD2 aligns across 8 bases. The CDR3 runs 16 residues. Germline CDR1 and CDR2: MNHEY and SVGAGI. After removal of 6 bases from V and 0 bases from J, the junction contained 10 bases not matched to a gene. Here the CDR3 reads CASSPSAGESSYEQYF. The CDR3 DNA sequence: TGTGCCAGCAGCCCTTCAGCGGGAGAGAGCTCCTACGAGCAGTACTTC.

CDR3 DNA: TGTGCCTGGAGGGGTGAAGCGTGGGGGTCCAACGAGCAGTACTTC. This sequence encodes CAWRGEAWGSNEQYF. The chain joins TRBV30 to TRBJ2-7, with D possibly called TRBD1 or TRBD2 (5 bases each). V lost 3 bases and J lost 5, with 20 bases in between. The CDR3 sequence is 15 residues long. Germline loops: CDR1 GTSNPN, CDR2 SVGIG (reference sequence). The full variable domain, its missing parts supplied by reference TRBV30 and TRBJ2-7, is SQTIHQWPATLVQPVGSPLSLECTVEGTSNPNLYWYRQAAGRGLQLLFYSVGIGQISSEVPQNLSASRPQDRQFILSSKKLLLSDSGFYLCAWRGEAWGSNEQYFGPGTRLTVT.

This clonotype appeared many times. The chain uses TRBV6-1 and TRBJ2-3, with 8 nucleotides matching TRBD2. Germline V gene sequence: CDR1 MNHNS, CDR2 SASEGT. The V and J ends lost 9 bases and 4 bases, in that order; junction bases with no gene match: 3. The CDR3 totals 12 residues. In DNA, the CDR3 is TGTGCCAGTAGCGGGAAAGCAGATACGCAGTATTTT. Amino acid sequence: CASSGKADTQYF.

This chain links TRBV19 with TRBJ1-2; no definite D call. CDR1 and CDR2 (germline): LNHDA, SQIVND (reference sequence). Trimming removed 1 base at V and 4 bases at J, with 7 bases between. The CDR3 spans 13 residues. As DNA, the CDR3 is TGTGCCAGTAGTATAGCTTCAGGCTATGGCTACACCTTC. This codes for CASSIASGYGYTF.

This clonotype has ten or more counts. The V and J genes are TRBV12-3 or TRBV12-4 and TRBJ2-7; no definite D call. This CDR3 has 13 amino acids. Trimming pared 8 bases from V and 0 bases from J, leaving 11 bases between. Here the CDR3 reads CASLGQASYEQYF. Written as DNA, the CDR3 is TGTGCCAGCCTCGGGCAGGCCTCCTACGAGCAGTACTTC.

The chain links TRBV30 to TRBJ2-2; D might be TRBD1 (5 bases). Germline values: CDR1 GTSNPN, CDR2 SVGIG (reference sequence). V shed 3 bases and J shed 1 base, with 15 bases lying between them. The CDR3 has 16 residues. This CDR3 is CAWSPLGVMNTGELFF. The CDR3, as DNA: TGTGCCTGGAGCCCCCTAGGGGTCATGAACACCGGGGAGCTGTTTTTT.